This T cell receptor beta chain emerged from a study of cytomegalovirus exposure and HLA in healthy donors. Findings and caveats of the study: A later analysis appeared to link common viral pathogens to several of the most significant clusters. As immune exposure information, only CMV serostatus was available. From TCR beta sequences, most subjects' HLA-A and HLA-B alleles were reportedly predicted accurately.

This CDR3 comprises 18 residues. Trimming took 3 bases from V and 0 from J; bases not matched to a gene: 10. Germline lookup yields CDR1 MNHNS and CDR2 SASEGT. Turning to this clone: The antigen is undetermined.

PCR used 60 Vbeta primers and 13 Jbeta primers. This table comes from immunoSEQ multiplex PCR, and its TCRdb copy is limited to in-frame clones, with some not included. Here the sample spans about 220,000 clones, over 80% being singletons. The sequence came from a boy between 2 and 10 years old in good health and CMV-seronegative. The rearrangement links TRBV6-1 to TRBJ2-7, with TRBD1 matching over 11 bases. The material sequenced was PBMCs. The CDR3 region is CASSEDRGLASSSYEQYF. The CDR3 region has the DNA TGTGCCAGCAGTGAGGACAGGGGGCTAGCGAGCAGCTCCTACGAGCAGTACTTC.